These 29 T cell receptor beta chains originate from one sample sequenced in a study of beta chain features in type 1 diabetes. No antigens are known for them. General observations from the study: Among all four CD4+ subsets, Type 1 diabetes patients had TCRB CDR3s that were moderately but significantly shorter.

As every portion of the isolated RNA was reverse transcribed, the sequencing read expressed TCRB transcripts. Sequencing was performed with immunoSEQ multiplex PCR; in TCRdb, only in-frame clones are kept and a portion is missing. The sample comprises approximately 170,000 clones, roughly 65% of which are singletons, and roughly 0.089% rests with the top ten. The sample consisted of naive CD4+ T cells from blood. These receptors originate from a man aged 30 to 45 with type 1 diabetes.

This clone was seen a few times. The chain combines TRBV14 with TRBJ1-5; tentative D call: TRBD1 (5 bases). The V gene lost 1 base and the J gene lost 3 bases, with 10 bases spanning the gap. The germline gives CDR1 SGHDN, CDR2 FVKESK. This CDR3 spans 15 amino acids. CDR3: CASSQVGQTNQPQHF. The CDR3 DNA reads TGTGCCAGCAGCCAAGTGGGGCAGACCAATCAGCCCCAGCATTTT.

The chain is built from TRBV4-3 and TRBJ1-1; D is possibly TRBD1 (5 bases). The CDR3 is made up of 13 amino acids. Germline V lookup: CDR1 LGHNA, CDR2 YSLEER. The germline V and J ends were trimmed by 0 bases and 8 bases, with 10 bases remaining between them. The CDR3 is CASSQEPSGEAFF. In nucleotides, the CDR3 is TGCGCCAGCAGCCAAGAACCGTCAGGGGAAGCTTTCTTT.

The chain couples TRBV9 to TRBJ2-3, with 7 bases matching TRBD1. Trimming removed 0 bases from V and 3 bases from J; junction bases left unmatched: 7. CDR3 length: 16 amino acids. Looked up from germline, CDR1 is SGDLS and CDR2 is YYNGEE. CDR3 coding DNA: TGTGCCAGCAGCGTAGAGGGGGCGATTAGGACAGATACGCAGTATTTT. Translated, it gives CASSVEGAIRTDTQYF.

J is TRBJ1-2 and V is TRBV25-1; TRBD1 matches at 7 bases. The junction had 6 bases not matched to a gene; V was cut back by 5 bases and J by 3 bases. Germline V lookup: CDR1 MGHDK, CDR2 SYGVNS. The length of the CDR3 is 14 residues. For the CDR3, the DNA is TGTGCCAGCAGTAAACCCACAGGGGACTATGGCTACACCTTC. Its translation is CASSKPTGDYGYTF.

This rearrangement joins TRBV27 to TRBJ1-5, with unresolved D. The CDR3 spans 13 residues. Germline lookup yields CDR1 MNHEY and CDR2 SMNVEV (reference sequence). The germline V and J ends were trimmed by 0 bases and 7 bases, with 7 bases remaining between them. The CDR3 spells CASSLSGWQPQHF. DNA of the CDR3: TGTGCCAGCAGTTTATCGGGTTGGCAGCCCCAGCATTTT.

The CDR3 DNA follows: TGTGCCAGTAGTATCCCAGGGCCCGGGGCCAACGTCCTGACTTTC. This sequence encodes CASSIPGPGANVLTF. The J gene is TRBJ2-6, the V gene TRBV19, with D possibly TRBD1 on 5 matching bases. CDR1 is LNHDA, CDR2 SQIVND, per germline (reference sequence). CDR3 length equals 15 residues. Trimming removed 3 bases at V and 4 bases at J, with 10 bases between.

V gene TRBV7-2 combines with J gene TRBJ2-1, with D hard to call. The CDR3 totals 13 residues. The V end lost 4 bases, the J end lost 7 bases, and 11 bases lay between the germline ends. CDR1 is SGHTA, CDR2 FQGNSA, per germline. Here the CDR3 DNA reads TGTGCCAGCAGCTCGTCGCGGCAGAATGAGCAGTTCTTC. This gives the protein CASSSSRQNEQFF.

The chain combines TRBV29-1 with TRBJ2-7, with TRBD1 matching over 9 bases. Germline CDR1 reads SQVTM; CDR2 reads ANQGSEA. This CDR3 is built from 14 residues. The J segment lost 2 bases and the V segment lost 7 bases, leaving 9 bases of the junction unmatched. CDR3 region: CSARTGQGPYEQYF. For the CDR3, the DNA is TGCAGCGCCAGGACGGGACAGGGCCCCTACGAGCAGTACTTC.

V usage is TRBV25-1 and J usage is TRBJ1-4; no reliable D call. The germline gives CDR1 MGHDK, CDR2 SYGVNS. V was shortened by 3 bases and J by 10 bases, with 9 bases between the two germline ends. This CDR3 contains 12 residues. The CDR3 DNA reads TGTGCCAGCAGTGAGGAGGCCACAAAACTGTTTTTT. It yields the protein CASSEEATKLFF.

The chain combines TRBV5-4 with TRBJ2-5, with D maybe TRBD2 (6 bases). Germline lookup yields CDR1 SGHNT and CDR2 YYREEE (reference sequence). Trimming left V 9 bases short and J 4 bases short, with 19 bases between. This CDR3 spans 14 amino acids. CDR3 in amino acids: CAIQLDASVETQYF. The CDR3 coding sequence is TGTGCCATCCAGCTAGACGCTAGCGTAGAGACCCAGTACTTC.

This clone was found a few times. The genes are TRBV29-1 and TRBJ2-3; 9 bases agree with TRBD1. The CDR3 covers 13 residues. Germline V gives CDR1 SQVTM, CDR2 ANQGSEA. J gave up 5 bases and V 8 bases, and 8 bases lay outside the gene matches. The CDR3 region is CSTRDRAKDTQYF. CDR3 sequence (DNA): TGCAGCACCCGGGACAGGGCGAAAGATACGCAGTATTTT.

This chain uses TRBV9 with TRBJ2-1; perhaps TRBD1 as D (6 bases). The CDR3 has 15 residues. Germline V gene lookup returns CDR1 SGDLS and CDR2 YYNGEE. Trimming took off 4 bases at V and 0 bases at J, with 11 bases between the two ends. CDR3 bases: TGTGCCAGCAGCCCCCGACAGGCCTCCTACAATGAGCAGTTCTTC. This gives the protein CASSPRQASYNEQFF. Together with reference TRBV9 and TRBJ2-1, the CDR3 gives the full variable domain: DSGVTQTPKHLITATGQRVTLRCSPRSGDLSVYWYQQSLDQGLQFLIQYYNGEERAKGNILERFSAQQFPDLHSELNLSSLELGDSALYFCASSPRQASYNEQFFGPGTRLTVL.

This chain links TRBV30 with TRBJ2-1, with 10 bases aligning to TRBD2. The V gene's germline CDR1 is GTSNPN and CDR2 SVGIG (reference sequence). The CDR3 is made up of 18 amino acids. Unmatched junction bases numbered 9, after V lost 1 base and J lost 0 bases. The CDR3, as DNA: TGTGCCTGGAGTGACACCCGGACTAGCGGCAACTCCTACAATGAGCAGTTCTTC. Its protein product is CAWSDTRTSGNSYNEQFF.

The V and J genes are TRBV29-1 and TRBJ2-6; D is uncertain. The germline V gene encodes CDR1 SQVTM and CDR2 ANQGSEA. Trimming shortened V by 1 base and J by 12 bases, and 10 bases separated the two germline ends. CDR3 length equals 12 residues. CDR3 in DNA: TGCAGCGTTGAAGGCCCGAACACCGTCCTGACTTTC. This encodes CSVEGPNTVLTF.

The gene calls are TRBV2 and TRBJ2-7; D perhaps matches TRBD2 (5 bases). Germline V gene lookup returns CDR1 SNHLY and CDR2 FYNNEI. This CDR3 has 14 amino acids. V dropped 3 bases and J dropped 3 bases, with 12 bases sitting between them. This chain's CDR3 is CASSDAGLGYEQYF. CDR3 nucleotides: TGTGCCAGCAGTGACGCGGGTCTAGGCTACGAGCAGTACTTC.

The rearrangement links TRBV6-5 to TRBJ2-1, with D uncertain. The germline CDR1 and CDR2 sequences are MNHEY and SVGAGI. V gave up 0 bases and J gave up 15 bases, with 9 bases separating them. The CDR3 extends over 11 amino acids. The CDR3 DNA sequence: TGTGCCAGCAGTTACTCTGCGTACACGTTCTTC. Protein: CASSYSAYTFF.

This clone has just a few counts. The chain recombines TRBV5-1 with TRBJ1-5; no clear D gene. The germline V and J ends were trimmed by 0 bases and 0 bases, with 7 bases remaining between them. CDR1 SGHRS and CDR2 YFSETQ come from the germline V gene. The CDR3 loop spans 15 amino acids. The CDR3: CASSLGGISNQPQHF. The CDR3, as DNA: TGCGCCAGCAGCTTGGGCGGGATTAGCAATCAGCCCCAGCATTTT.

This clone appeared a few times. The rearrangement uses TRBV7-9 and TRBJ1-1; a possible D gene is TRBD1 (5 bases). CDR1 and CDR2 from the germline V gene are SEHNR and FQNEAQ (reference sequence). The CDR3 runs 14 residues. Trimming took 0 bases from V and 6 from J, leaving 11 bases between them. CDR3 sequence reads: CASSLAGTSPEAFF. CDR3 DNA: TGTGCCAGCAGCTTAGCCGGGACTTCGCCTGAAGCTTTCTTT.

The chain employs TRBV29-1 and TRBJ1-2; D gene unclear. CDR3 size: 11 residues. Germline loops: CDR1 SQVTM, CDR2 ANQGSEA. The ends were cut back, 2 bases at V and 3 bases at J, with 4 bases in the middle. This CDR3 is CSVEQDYGYTF. The CDR3 nucleotides read TGCAGCGTTGAACAGGACTATGGCTACACCTTC.

The chain carries TRBV28 and TRBJ2-5; TRBD1 agrees at 7 bases. V trimming: 6 bases; J trimming: 1 base; junction bases outside the gene matches: 8. Germline V gene lookup returns CDR1 MDHEN and CDR2 SYDVKM. The CDR3 sequence is 15 residues long. Written as DNA, the CDR3 is TGTGCCAGCAGGCCGTCGACAGGGAGCCAAGAGACCCAGTACTTC. Translation gives CASRPSTGSQETQYF.

The chain couples TRBV30 to TRBJ1-6; unclear D gene. Germline V lookup: CDR1 GTSNPN, CDR2 SVGIG (reference sequence). Trimming pared 0 bases from V and 6 bases from J, leaving 12 bases between. The CDR3 has 15 amino acids. The CDR3 protein is CAWSVGLTTNSPLHF. For the CDR3, the DNA is TGTGCCTGGAGTGTTGGTCTTACCACTAATTCACCCCTCCACTTT.

This rearrangement joins TRBV15 to TRBJ2-3; perhaps D is TRBD1 or TRBD2 (5 bases each). CDR3 size: 14 residues. CDR1 and CDR2 from the germline V gene are LNHNV and YYDKDF (reference sequence). V was pared by 0 bases and J by 5 bases, with 9 bases between. The CDR3 region has the DNA TGTGCCACCAGCAGAGATGGGGGTCAAGATACGCAGTATTTT. Translation: CATSRDGGQDTQYF. Full variable domain (remainder filled in from reference TRBV15 and TRBJ2-3): DAMVIQNPRYQVTQFGKPVTLSCSQTLNHNVMYWYQQKSSQAPKLLFHYYDKDFNNEADTPDNFQSRRPNTSFCFLDIRSPGLGDTAMYLCATSRDGGQDTQYFGPGTRLTVL.

The rearrangement joins TRBV11-2 to TRBJ2-5; 8 positions match TRBD1. This CDR3 is 16 amino acids long. Germline CDR1 reads SGHAT; CDR2 reads FQNNGV. V was pared by 6 bases and J by 1 base, with 10 bases of the junction left unmatched. The CDR3 sequence is CASRVSTGGFQETQYF. The CDR3 DNA is TGTGCCAGCAGGGTATCTACAGGGGGATTCCAAGAGACCCAGTACTTC.

The chain carries TRBV7-2 and TRBJ2-1; TRBD1 matches 7 bases. J gave up 7 bases and V 2 bases, and 11 bases lay outside the gene matches. From germline, CDR1 is SGHTA and CDR2 FQGNSA. CDR3 length: 16 residues. CDR3 amino acids: CASSLSVTGSLNEQFF. The CDR3 region has the DNA TGTGCCAGCAGCTTAAGCGTGACAGGGAGTCTTAATGAGCAGTTCTTC.

This sequence joins TRBV29-1 and TRBJ1-1, with a tentative D call TRBD1 (5 bases). CDR1 SQVTM and CDR2 ANQGSEA come from the germline V gene. The CDR3 sequence is 13 residues long. The ends were cut back, 4 bases at V and 1 base at J, with 10 bases in the middle. The CDR3 reads CSVAVRANTEAFF. The CDR3, as DNA: TGCAGCGTTGCGGTCAGGGCGAACACTGAAGCTTTCTTT.

This chain uses TRBV2 with TRBJ2-3, with 9 bases aligning to TRBD2. Unmatched junction bases numbered 7, after V lost 0 bases and J lost 0 bases. Germline V gene data show CDR1 as SNHLY and CDR2 as FYNNEI. The CDR3 totals 18 residues. The CDR3: CASSEASSGDSSTDTQYF. In nucleotides, the CDR3 is TGTGCCAGCAGTGAAGCGTCTAGCGGGGACTCTAGCACAGATACGCAGTATTTT.

The gene calls are TRBV5-6 and TRBJ2-3, with TRBD1 matching 10 bases. The V segment lost 3 bases and the J segment 3 bases; nucleotides outside the gene matches: 1. Looked up from germline, CDR1 is SGHDT and CDR2 is YYEEEE. CDR3 length: 14 residues. CDR3 sequence reads: CASSSGQGTDTQYF. In nucleotides, the CDR3 is TGTGCCAGCAGCTCGGGACAGGGGACAGATACGCAGTATTTT.

The CDR3, as DNA: TGCAGCGTAACTACAGGGAACACTGAAGCTTTCTTT. Its protein is CSVTTGNTEAFF. V usage is TRBV29-1 and J usage is TRBJ1-1, with D perhaps TRBD1 (5 bases). Between the trimmed V and J ends, which lost 6 bases and 1 base, there was a span of 9 bases. Germline V CDR1 and CDR2: SQVTM, ANQGSEA. The CDR3 runs to 12 residues.

This chain joins TRBV23-1 and TRBJ2-2; possibly TRBD1 for D (7 bases). TRBV23-1 is treated as an ORF (open reading frame) with a function not yet certain. The germline V and J ends were trimmed by 3 bases and 6 bases, with 14 bases remaining between them. The CDR3 consists of 15 residues. CDR3 protein: CASSHRGRGAGELFF. Written as DNA, the CDR3 is TGCGCCAGCAGTCATCGAGGCAGGGGGGCCGGGGAGCTGTTTTTT.